These 18 T cell receptor beta chains were sequenced from one sample in a study of blood T cell repertoires in COVID-19. Generated by immunoSEQ multiplex PCR, the TCRdb table keeps only in-frame clones and is missing some. The sample holds roughly 200,000 clones, 65% to 85% seen once. The sequenced sample was peripheral blood. The receptors derive from a woman aged 80 or older with acute or convalescent COVID-19.

CDR3 DNA sequence: TGTGCCAGCAGCTTATACCTACCAGATACGCAGTATTTT. Protein sequence: CASSLYLPDTQYF. The chain couples TRBV7-2 to TRBJ2-3; no firm D call. Looked up from germline, CDR1 is SGHTA and CDR2 is FQGNSA. The V gene lost 2 bases and the J gene lost 4 bases, with 7 bases spanning the gap. This CDR3 contains 13 residues. Supplemented by reference TRBV7-2 and TRBJ2-3, the full variable domain reads GAGVSQSPSNKVTEKGKDVELRCDPISGHTALYWYRQSLGQGLEFLIYFQGNSAPDKSGLPSDRFSAERTGGSVSTLTIQRTQQEDSAVYLCASSLYLPDTQYFGPGTRLTVL.

This clone was recorded only once. This chain uses TRBV5-5 with TRBJ2-3; TRBD2 matches at 7 bases. The germline V gene encodes CDR1 SGHKS and CDR2 YYEKEE (reference sequence). V lost 1 base, J lost 4 bases, and 9 bases stayed unmatched. The CDR3 spans 16 residues. The CDR3 loop reads CASSLTEPREADTQYF. DNA of the CDR3: TGTGCCAGCAGCTTGACGGAGCCCCGGGAGGCAGATACGCAGTATTTT.

The count of this clone is one. The rearrangement joins TRBV27 to TRBJ2-1; D unresolved. The germline V gene has CDR1 MNHEY and CDR2 SMNVEV (reference sequence). Trimming took 4 bases from V and 7 from J, leaving 17 bases between them. CDR3 length: 15 amino acids. CDR3 sequence: CASSWSAGSINEQFF. The CDR3 DNA is TGTGCCAGCAGTTGGTCTGCCGGGTCTATTAATGAGCAGTTCTTC.

For this clone: Additional DNA sequences in this sample encode the identical CDR3. This chain links TRBV7-9 with TRBJ1-1; D may be TRBD1 (5 bases). This CDR3 has 15 residues. V lost 0 bases and J 0 bases, leaving 8 bases between the germline ends. CDR1 is SEHNR and CDR2 is FQNEAQ in the germline V gene (reference sequence). CDR3 sequence: CASSLAGQVNTEAFF. The CDR3 bases are TGTGCCAGCAGCTTAGCGGGGCAGGTGAACACTGAAGCTTTCTTT.

The table lists this clone with a count of one. The rearrangement uses TRBV3-1 (or the pseudogene TRBV3-2) and TRBJ2-3, with D unclear. Trimming removed 6 bases at V and 5 bases at J, with 12 bases between. This CDR3 contains 13 residues. In germline, CDR1 is LGHDT, CDR2 YNNKEL (reference sequence). The CDR3 DNA reads as TGTGCCAGCAGTAGTGACCCGGGAGATACGCAGTATTTT. Its protein is CASSSDPGDTQYF.

The rearrangement links TRBV19 to TRBJ1-2; TRBD1 agrees at 9 bases. The CDR3 covers 15 residues. Germline V lookup: CDR1 LNHDA, CDR2 SQIVND (reference sequence). J gave up 6 bases and V 8 bases, and 13 bases lay outside the gene matches. CDR3: CASLPTGTGWDGYTF. DNA of the CDR3: TGTGCCAGTCTCCCGACCGGGACAGGGTGGGATGGCTACACCTTC.

This chain joins TRBV14 and TRBJ2-7; perhaps TRBD1 as D (6 bases). The CDR3 spans 13 residues. The V end was cut by 4 bases, the J end by 4 bases, with 11 bases between. The germline gives CDR1 SGHDN, CDR2 FVKESK. CDR3 sequence (DNA): TGTGCCAGCAGCCCCGGACAGAAGTACGAGCAGTACTTC. This gives the protein CASSPGQKYEQYF.

V is TRBV10-2 and J is TRBJ2-5; TRBD1 matches 11 bases. The germline V gene has CDR1 WSHSY and CDR2 SAAADI. This CDR3 contains 15 residues. Trimming at V came to 5 bases and at J to 7 bases, leaving 9 bases not matched to a gene. CDR3 amino acids: CASSRDRGRGWTQYF. The CDR3 nucleotides are TGCGCCAGCAGTCGGGACAGGGGGAGAGGTTGGACCCAGTACTTC.

The gene calls are TRBV3-1 (or the pseudogene TRBV3-2) and TRBJ2-7, with 7 bases identical to TRBD2. CDR1 and CDR2 from the germline V gene are LGHDT and YNNKEL (reference sequence). This CDR3 contains 13 residues. Germline trimming cut 4 bases from V and 4 bases from J; bases unmatched to any gene: 4. CDR3 in DNA: TGTGCCAGCAGCCGCGGGGGACCTTACGAGCAGTACTTC. Translation gives CASSRGGPYEQYF.

This clone has just one count. CDR3 bases: TGCGCCAGCAGCTGGGGGTCACAGGGGACAAATGAAAAACTGTTTTTT. Translating gives CASSWGSQGTNEKLFF. The chain is built from TRBV5-1 and TRBJ1-4; 7 bases agree with TRBD1. Trimming took 3 bases from V and 5 from J; bases not matched to a gene: 10. From germline, CDR1 is SGHRS and CDR2 YFSETQ. The length of the CDR3 is 16 residues.

The chain carries TRBV15 and TRBJ1-5; maybe TRBD1 (6 bases). Germline V lookup: CDR1 LNHNV, CDR2 YYDKDF (reference sequence). Trimming took off 5 bases at V and 7 bases at J, with 15 bases between the two ends. CDR3 length: 14 amino acids. As DNA, the CDR3 is TGTGCCACCAGCCCGGCCAGGGGAATACAGCCCCAGCATTTT. Translation: CATSPARGIQPQHF.

The chain has TRBV3-1 (or the pseudogene TRBV3-2) and TRBJ2-7; weak D call: TRBD1 (5 bases). The germline V and J ends were trimmed by 4 bases and 0 bases, with 16 bases remaining between them. The CDR3 is made up of 16 amino acids. Germline CDR1 is LGHDT and CDR2 is YNNKEL (reference sequence). The CDR3 coding sequence is TGTGCCAGCAGCCCTCAAGGGGCCTTCAACTCCTACGAGCAGTACTTC. Translating it yields CASSPQGAFNSYEQYF.

This chain uses TRBV3-1 (or the pseudogene TRBV3-2) with TRBJ1-4; possibly TRBD1 for D (6 bases). The germline V and J ends were trimmed by 4 bases and 4 bases, with 13 bases remaining between them. Germline CDR1 reads LGHDT; CDR2 reads YNNKEL (reference sequence). The CDR3 sequence is 15 residues long. The CDR3 spells CASSLTTGLNEKLFF. In DNA form, the CDR3 reads TGTGCCAGCAGCCTTACAACAGGGCTTAATGAAAAACTGTTTTTT.

The V gene is TRBV9, the J gene TRBJ2-5; 8 bases line up with TRBD1. V dropped 3 bases and J dropped 5; count of bases not matched to a gene: 6. The CDR3 has 14 amino acids. Looked up from germline, CDR1 is SGDLS and CDR2 is YYNGEE. Here the CDR3 reads CASSGGQVKETQYF. DNA of the CDR3: TGTGCCAGCAGCGGGGGACAGGTAAAGGAGACCCAGTACTTC.

This clone came up once. This chain connects TRBV24-1 to TRBJ2-5, with TRBD2 as a possible D gene (5 bases). With 5 bases removed from V and 5 bases from J, the gap between germline ends came to 17 bases. The CDR3 loop spans 15 amino acids. Germline CDR1 and CDR2: KGHDR and SFDVKD. CDR3 bases: TGTGCCACCAGTGCCGTGGGCGAGGGTCGGGAGACCCAGTACTTC. It translates to CATSAVGEGRETQYF.

The chain combines TRBV5-8 with TRBJ2-5, with TRBD1 identical over 8 bases. This CDR3 has 15 amino acids. Trimming cost V 2 bases and J 2 bases; bases outside gene matches: 5. The germline gives CDR1 SGHTS, CDR2 YDEGEE. The CDR3 loop reads CASSFRGHLQETQYF. The CDR3 DNA sequence: TGTGCCAGCAGCTTCAGGGGGCATCTGCAAGAGACCCAGTACTTC.

The CDR3, as DNA: TGTGCCAGCAGCGAAATAGGGGGGGGCAATCAGCCCCAGCATTTT. It encodes CASSEIGGGNQPQHF. The V gene is TRBV6-1, the J gene TRBJ1-5; possible D gene TRBD1, 6 bases. The V end lost 6 bases, the J end lost 2 bases, and 14 bases lay between the germline ends. In germline, CDR1 is MNHNS, CDR2 SASEGT. The CDR3 runs to 15 residues.

The rearrangement joins TRBV10-3 to TRBJ1-4; tentative D call: TRBD1 (6 bases). V was cut by 4 bases and J by 8 bases, with 17 bases left in between. The CDR3 has 15 amino acids. CDR1 is ENHRY and CDR2 is SYGVKD in the germline V gene. The CDR3 DNA is TGTGCCATCAGTGGAACAGGGTCCCGGGAAGAAAAACTGTTTTTT. Amino acids: CAISGTGSREEKLFF.